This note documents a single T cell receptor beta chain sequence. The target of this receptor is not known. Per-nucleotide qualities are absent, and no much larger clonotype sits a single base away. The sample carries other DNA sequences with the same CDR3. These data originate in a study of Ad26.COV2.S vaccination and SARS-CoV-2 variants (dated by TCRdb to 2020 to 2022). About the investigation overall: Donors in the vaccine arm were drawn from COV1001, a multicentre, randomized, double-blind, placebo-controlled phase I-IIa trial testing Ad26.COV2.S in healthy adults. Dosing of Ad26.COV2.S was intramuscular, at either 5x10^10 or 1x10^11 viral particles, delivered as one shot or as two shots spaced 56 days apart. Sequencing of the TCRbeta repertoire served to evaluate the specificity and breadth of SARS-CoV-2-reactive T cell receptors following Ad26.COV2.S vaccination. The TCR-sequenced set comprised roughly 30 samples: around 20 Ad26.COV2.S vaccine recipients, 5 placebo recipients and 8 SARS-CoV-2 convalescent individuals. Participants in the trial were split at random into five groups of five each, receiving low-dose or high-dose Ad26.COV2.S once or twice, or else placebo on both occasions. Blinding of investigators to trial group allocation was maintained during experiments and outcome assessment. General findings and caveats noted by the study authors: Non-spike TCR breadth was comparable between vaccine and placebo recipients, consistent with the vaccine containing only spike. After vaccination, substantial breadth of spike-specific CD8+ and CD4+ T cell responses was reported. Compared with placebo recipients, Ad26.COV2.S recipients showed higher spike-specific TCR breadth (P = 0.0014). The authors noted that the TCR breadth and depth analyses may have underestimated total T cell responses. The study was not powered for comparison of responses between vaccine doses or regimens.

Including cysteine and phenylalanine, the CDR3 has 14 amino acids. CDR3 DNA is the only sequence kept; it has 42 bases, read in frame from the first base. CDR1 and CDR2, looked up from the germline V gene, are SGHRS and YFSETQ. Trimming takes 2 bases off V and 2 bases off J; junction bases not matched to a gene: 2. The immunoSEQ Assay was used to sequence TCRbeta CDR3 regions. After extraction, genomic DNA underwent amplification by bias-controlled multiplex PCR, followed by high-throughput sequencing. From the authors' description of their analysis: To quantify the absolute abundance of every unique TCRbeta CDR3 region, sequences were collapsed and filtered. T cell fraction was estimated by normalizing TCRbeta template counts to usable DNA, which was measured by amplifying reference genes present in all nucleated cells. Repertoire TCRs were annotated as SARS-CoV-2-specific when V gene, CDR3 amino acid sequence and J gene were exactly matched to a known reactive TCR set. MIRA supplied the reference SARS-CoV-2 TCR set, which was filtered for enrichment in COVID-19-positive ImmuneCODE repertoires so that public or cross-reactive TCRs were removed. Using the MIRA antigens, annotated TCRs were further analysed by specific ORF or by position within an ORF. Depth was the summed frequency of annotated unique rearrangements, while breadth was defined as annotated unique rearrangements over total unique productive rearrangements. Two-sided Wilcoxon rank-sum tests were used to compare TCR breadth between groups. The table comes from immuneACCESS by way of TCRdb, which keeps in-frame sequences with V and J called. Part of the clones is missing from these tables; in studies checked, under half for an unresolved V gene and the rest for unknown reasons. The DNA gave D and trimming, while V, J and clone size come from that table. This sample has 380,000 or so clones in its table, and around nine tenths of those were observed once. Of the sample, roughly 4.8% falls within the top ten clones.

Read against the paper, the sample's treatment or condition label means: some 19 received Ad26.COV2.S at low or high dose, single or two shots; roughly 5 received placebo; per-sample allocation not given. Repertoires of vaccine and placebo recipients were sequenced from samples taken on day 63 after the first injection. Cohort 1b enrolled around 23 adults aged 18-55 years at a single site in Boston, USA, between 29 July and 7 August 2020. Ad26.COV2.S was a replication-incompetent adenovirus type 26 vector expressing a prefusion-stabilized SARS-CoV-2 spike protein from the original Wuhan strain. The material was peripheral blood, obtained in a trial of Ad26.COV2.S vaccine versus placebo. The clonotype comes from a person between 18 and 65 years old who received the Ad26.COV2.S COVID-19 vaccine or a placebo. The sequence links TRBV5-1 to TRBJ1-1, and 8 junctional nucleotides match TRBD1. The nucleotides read TGCGCCAGCAGCTTCAGGGGGCCTAACACTGAAGCTTTCTTT. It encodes CASSFRGPNTEAFF.